A single sample gave rise to the 21 T cell receptor beta chains below, sequenced in a study of cytomegalovirus exposure and HLA in healthy donors. Researchers ran the PCR with 60 Vbeta and 13 Jbeta primers. Some clones are missing from TCRdb's copy, which holds only in-frame ones; the method was immunoSEQ multiplex PCR. The repertoire holds under 150,000 clones, with around 81% as singletons. Sequenced sample: PBMCs. These receptors were collected from a woman aged 25 to 39 in good health and CMV-seronegative.

This chain connects TRBV7-9 to TRBJ2-1; D may be TRBD1 (5 bases). The CDR3 consists of 13 residues. Trimming took 5 bases from V and 4 from J, leaving 9 bases between them. Per the germline V gene, CDR1 is SEHNR and CDR2 is FQNEAQ (reference sequence). Written as DNA, the CDR3 is TGTGCCAGCAGCCAGGGCGAGTACAATGAGCAGTTCTTC. Translation gives CASSQGEYNEQFF.

The chain has TRBV19 and TRBJ1-1; no reliable D call. Germline V gene data show CDR1 as LNHDA and CDR2 as SQIVND (reference sequence). V was shortened by 5 bases and J by 1 base, with 14 bases between the two germline ends. The CDR3 contains 15 residues. This CDR3 is CASSPRIGGNTEAFF. CDR3 in DNA: TGTGCCAGTAGTCCCCGGATAGGCGGGAACACTGAAGCTTTCTTT.

The V call is TRBV28, the J call TRBJ1-5; 8 nucleotides match TRBD1. The CDR3 has 14 amino acids. V shed 6 bases, J shed 6 bases, and the junction held 7 bases outside the gene matches. Germline V gene lookup returns CDR1 MDHEN and CDR2 SYDVKM. The CDR3 DNA reads TGTGCCAGCAGAGCAGGGGGCGGAGGTCAGCCCCAGCATTTT. It specifies CASRAGGGGQPQHF.

The CDR3 nucleotides read TGCGCCAGCAGCGGTAGATTAAATGAAAAACTGTTTTTT. Its protein product is CASSGRLNEKLFF. This rearrangement joins TRBV5-1 to TRBJ1-4; D not certain. The germline V gene has CDR1 SGHRS and CDR2 YFSETQ. The CDR3 has 13 residues. Trimming shortened V by 4 bases and J by 5 bases, and 9 bases separated the two germline ends.

The chain combines TRBV27 with TRBJ2-5; tentatively, D is TRBD1 (6 bases). The CDR3 sequence is 12 residues long. Germline CDR1 is MNHEY and CDR2 is SMNVEV (reference sequence). V dropped 6 bases and J dropped 5 bases, with 10 bases sitting between them. CDR3 sequence: CASRGQLETQYF. Here the CDR3 DNA reads TGTGCCAGCAGAGGACAGTTGGAGACCCAGTACTTC.

V and J are TRBV28 and TRBJ2-3; 7 positions match TRBD1. The length of the CDR3 is 15 residues. V shed 5 bases and J 1 base; nucleotides not matched to a gene: 6. CDR1 MDHEN and CDR2 SYDVKM come from the germline V gene. CDR3 loop: CASSHRDSRTDTQYF. The CDR3 coding sequence is TGTGCCAGCAGTCACCGGGACAGTCGCACAGATACGCAGTATTTT.

The gene calls are TRBV5-1 and TRBJ1-1; perhaps TRBD1 as D (6 bases). V was clipped by 0 bases and J by 3 bases, with 9 bases between them. The CDR3 is 14 amino acids. CDR1 SGHRS and CDR2 YFSETQ come from the germline V gene. The CDR3 spells CASSLGQEYTEAFF. CDR3 nucleotides: TGCGCCAGCAGCTTGGGACAGGAATACACTGAAGCTTTCTTT.

About this clone: One junction end does not reproduce the germline sequence, and a read error may be involved. The chain links TRBV7-9 to TRBJ2-7; D not certain. This CDR3 has 17 amino acids. Germline V gene data show CDR1 as SEHNR and CDR2 as FQNEAQ (reference sequence). The DNA of the CDR3 is TGTTCCAGCAGCTCGACCCTTTCCAGCGCGCTCTCCTACGAGCAGTACTTC. Translation: CSSSSTLSSALSYEQYF. The full variable domain, completed using reference TRBV7-9 and TRBJ2-7, is DTGVSQNPRHKITKRGQNVTFRCDPISEHNRLYWYRQTLGQGPEFLTYFQNEAQLEKSRLLSDRFSAERPKGSFSTLEIQRTEQGDSAMYLCSSSSTLSSALSYEQYFGPGTRLTVT.

The chain employs TRBV6-1 and TRBJ2-7, with 7 bases that match TRBD1. V lost 10 bases, J lost 2 bases, and 8 bases stayed unmatched. The CDR3 loop spans 13 amino acids. The V gene's germline CDR1 is MNHNS and CDR2 SASEGT. DNA of the CDR3: TGTGCCACTGACAGGGAAAAAACCTACGAGCAGTACTTC. Its translation: CATDREKTYEQYF.

This chain joins TRBV4-1 and TRBJ2-7, with TRBD2 identical over 10 bases. The CDR3 is 17 amino acids. V lost 1 base and J lost 5; bases outside the gene matches: 11. The V gene's germline CDR1 is MGHRA and CDR2 YSYEKL. The CDR3 DNA is TGCGCCAGCAGCCAAGGAGGAGCGGGAGGGCCTTTGGACGAGCAGTACTTC. Its protein is CASSQGGAGGPLDEQYF.

This chain joins TRBV11-2 and TRBJ2-1, with D tentatively TRBD1 (5 bases). V was clipped by 5 bases and J by 7 bases, with 15 bases between them. The CDR3 is made up of 14 amino acids. Germline values: CDR1 SGHAT, CDR2 FQNNGV. CDR3: CASSSGHGKNEQFF. The CDR3 DNA reads as TGTGCCAGCAGCAGTGGACATGGAAAGAATGAGCAGTTCTTC.

The sample holds a few counts of this clone. V usage is TRBV19 and J usage is TRBJ1-1; 9 bases match TRBD1. The germline gives CDR1 LNHDA, CDR2 SQIVND (reference sequence). The V and J ends lost 3 bases and 6 bases, in that order; junction bases with no gene match: 2. This CDR3 has 13 amino acids. The CDR3 sequence: CASSIGQGPEAFF. The CDR3 DNA is TGTGCCAGTAGTATCGGACAGGGGCCTGAAGCTTTCTTT. Complete variable domain (other parts from reference TRBV19 and TRBJ1-1): DGGITQSPKYLFRKEGQNVTLSCEQNLNHDAMYWYRQDPGQGLRLIYYSQIVNDFQKGDIAEGYSVSREKKESFPLTVTSAQKNPTAFYLCASSIGQGPEAFFGQGTRLTVV.

This chain connects TRBV11-2 to TRBJ2-2; TRBD1 agrees at 12 bases. The CDR3 spans 18 residues. From germline, CDR1 is SGHAT and CDR2 FQNNGV. V shed 4 bases, J shed 7 bases, and the junction held 13 bases outside the gene matches. CDR3 coding DNA: TGTGCCAGCAGCTCATGGTTCCGGGACAGGGGGCATGGCGGGGAGCTGTTTTTT. Translating gives CASSSWFRDRGHGGELFF. The full variable domain, its missing parts supplied by reference TRBV11-2 and TRBJ2-2, is EAGVAQSPRYKIIEKRQSVAFWCNPISGHATLYWYQQILGQGPKLLIQFQNNGVVDDSQLPKDRFSAERLKGVDSTLKIQPAKLEDSAVYLCASSSWFRDRGHGGELFFGEGSRLTVL.

The chain combines TRBV19 with TRBJ2-5; a weak D match, TRBD2 (5 bases). V was cut by 3 bases and J by 7 bases, with 15 bases left in between. Germline-derived CDR1 and CDR2 are LNHDA and SQIVND (reference sequence). The CDR3 runs 14 residues. The CDR3 DNA follows: TGTGCCAGTAGTATCCGGGATGGATTAGGGACCCAGTACTTC. Amino acid sequence: CASSIRDGLGTQYF.

The chain has TRBV6-5 and TRBJ1-1, with TRBD1 as a possible D gene (5 bases). Germline values: CDR1 MNHEY, CDR2 SVGAGI. The CDR3 has 13 residues. V was trimmed by 7 bases and J by 4 bases, leaving 13 bases between them. The CDR3 coding sequence is TGTGCCAGCAACAAGGGGTCTACCACTGAAGCTTTCTTT. It specifies CASNKGSTTEAFF.

Details on this clone: Other DNA sequences in the sample encode the same CDR3. V gene TRBV4-1 combines with J gene TRBJ2-7; 7 positions match TRBD1. V was clipped by 4 bases and J by 3 bases; unmatched bases: 9. This CDR3 is 15 amino acids long. The germline gives CDR1 MGHRA, CDR2 YSYEKL. The CDR3 region has the DNA TGCGCCAGCAGCCCACCGGACAGGCTGAGCTACGAGCAGTACTTC. This codes for CASSPPDRLSYEQYF.

The rearrangement links TRBV28 to TRBJ2-4; D may be TRBD1 (5 bases). Germline V gene data show CDR1 as MDHEN and CDR2 as SYDVKM. CDR3 length: 15 amino acids. V lost 6 bases to trimming and J lost 8 bases, with 20 bases between them. CDR3 amino acids: CASSHGQGAFDIQYF. CDR3 DNA: TGTGCCAGCAGCCACGGTCAGGGCGCCTTTGACATTCAGTACTTC.

The chain couples TRBV28 to TRBJ1-3; tentative D call: TRBD1 (6 bases). V was cut by 3 bases and J by 4 bases, with 10 bases left in between. This CDR3 comprises 14 residues. Germline-derived CDR1 and CDR2 are MDHEN and SYDVKM. In nucleotides, the CDR3 is TGTGCCAGCAGTTTTACAGGGACAGGAAACACCATATATTTT. Amino acids: CASSFTGTGNTIYF.

The genes are TRBV18 and TRBJ2-1; 7 bases map to TRBD2. The CDR3 is made up of 15 amino acids. Trimming took 6 bases from V and 9 from J; bases not matched to a gene: 14. In germline, CDR1 is KGHSH, CDR2 LQKENI. CDR3 residues: CASSKRAGENGEQFF. The CDR3 nucleotides read TGTGCCAGCTCGAAAAGGGCGGGAGAGAACGGTGAGCAGTTCTTC.

This clone was seen once. The chain employs TRBV19 and TRBJ2-7; TRBD1 matches at 10 bases. V lost 8 bases to trimming and J lost 5 bases; unmatched junction nucleotides: 12. Germline V gene sequence: CDR1 LNHDA, CDR2 SQIVND (reference sequence). The CDR3 spans 15 residues. The CDR3 DNA reads TGTGCCAGTGTGAACACGGGACAGGGGATCAACGAGCAGTACTTC. Its protein product is CASVNTGQGINEQYF.

The rearrangement links TRBV18 to TRBJ1-5, with D hard to call. Trimming removed 1 base at V and 5 bases at J, with 12 bases between. From germline, CDR1 is KGHSH and CDR2 LQKENI. This CDR3 is 15 amino acids long. This CDR3 is CASSPRATGDQPQHF. The CDR3 DNA follows: TGTGCCAGCTCACCACGGGCCACCGGCGATCAGCCCCAGCATTTT.